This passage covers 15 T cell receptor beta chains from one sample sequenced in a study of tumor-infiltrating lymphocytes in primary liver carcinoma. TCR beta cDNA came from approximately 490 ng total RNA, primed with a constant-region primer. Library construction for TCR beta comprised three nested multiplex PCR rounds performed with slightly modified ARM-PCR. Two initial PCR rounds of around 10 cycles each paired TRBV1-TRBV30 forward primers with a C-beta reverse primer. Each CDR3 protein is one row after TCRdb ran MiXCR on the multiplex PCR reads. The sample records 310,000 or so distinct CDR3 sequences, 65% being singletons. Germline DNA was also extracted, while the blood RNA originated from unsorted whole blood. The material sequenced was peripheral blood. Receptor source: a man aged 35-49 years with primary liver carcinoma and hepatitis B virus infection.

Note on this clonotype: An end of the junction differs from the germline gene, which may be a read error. CDR3 in DNA: TGTGCCATCAGTGAGCCCAACACAGATACGCGGTATTTT. Protein product: CAISEPNTDTRYF. The rearrangement uses TRBV10-3 and TRBJ2-3; D unresolved. The CDR3 consists of 13 residues. Per the germline V gene, CDR1 is ENHRY and CDR2 is SYGVKD.

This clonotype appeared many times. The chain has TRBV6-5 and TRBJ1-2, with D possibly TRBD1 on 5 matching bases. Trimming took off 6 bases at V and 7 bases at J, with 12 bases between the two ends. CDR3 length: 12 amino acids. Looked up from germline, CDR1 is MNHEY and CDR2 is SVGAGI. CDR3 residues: CASSLRGGGYTF. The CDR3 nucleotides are TGTGCCAGCAGCCTTCGGGGGGGTGGCTACACCTTC.

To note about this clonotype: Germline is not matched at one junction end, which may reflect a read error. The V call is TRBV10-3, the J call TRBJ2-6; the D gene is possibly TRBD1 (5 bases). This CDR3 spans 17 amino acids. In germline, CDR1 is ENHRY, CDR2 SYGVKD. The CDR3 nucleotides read TGTGCCATCAGTGAGTCGATGGCGGCCTCTGGGGCCAACGTCCAGACTTTC. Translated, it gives CAISESMAASGANVQTF.

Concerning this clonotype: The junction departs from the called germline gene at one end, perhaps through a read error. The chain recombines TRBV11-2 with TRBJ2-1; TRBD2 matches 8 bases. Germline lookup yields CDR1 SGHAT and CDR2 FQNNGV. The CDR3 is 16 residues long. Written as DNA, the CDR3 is TGTGTCAGCAGCCCCGCGTTTAGCGGGGTTCCAAATGAGCAGTTCTTC. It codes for CVSSPAFSGVPNEQFF.

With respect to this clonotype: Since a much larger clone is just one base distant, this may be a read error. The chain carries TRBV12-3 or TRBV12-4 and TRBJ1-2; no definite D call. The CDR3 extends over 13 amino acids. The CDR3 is CANSLGTDYGYTF. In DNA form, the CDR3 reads TGTGCCAACAGTTTAGGCACCGACTATGGCTACACCTTC.

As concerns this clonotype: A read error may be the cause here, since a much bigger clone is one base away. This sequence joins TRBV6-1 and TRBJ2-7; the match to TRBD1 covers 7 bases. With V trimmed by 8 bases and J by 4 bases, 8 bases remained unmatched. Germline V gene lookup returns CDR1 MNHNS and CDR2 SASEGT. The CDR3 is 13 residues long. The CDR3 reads CASRKGQKYEQYF. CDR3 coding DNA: TGTGCCAGCCGTAAGGGACAGAAGTACGAGCAGTACTTC.

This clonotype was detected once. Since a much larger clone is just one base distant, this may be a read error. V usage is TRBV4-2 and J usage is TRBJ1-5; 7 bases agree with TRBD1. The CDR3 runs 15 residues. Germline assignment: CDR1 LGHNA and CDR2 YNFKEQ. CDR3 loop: CASSQEGQLNHPQHF. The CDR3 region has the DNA TGTGCCAGCAGCCAAGAGGGACAGCTTAATCACCCCCAGCATTTT.

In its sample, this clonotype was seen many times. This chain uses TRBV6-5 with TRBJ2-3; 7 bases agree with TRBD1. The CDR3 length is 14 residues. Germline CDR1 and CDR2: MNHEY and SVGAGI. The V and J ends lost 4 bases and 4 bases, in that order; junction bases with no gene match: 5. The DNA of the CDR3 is TGTGCCAGCAGTTTATTGCAGGGGGCAGATACGCAGTATTTT. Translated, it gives CASSLLQGADTQYF.

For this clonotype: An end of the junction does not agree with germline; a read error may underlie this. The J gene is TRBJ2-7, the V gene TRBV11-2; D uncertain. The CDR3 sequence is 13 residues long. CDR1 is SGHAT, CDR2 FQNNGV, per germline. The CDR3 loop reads CASSSMAAYEQYF. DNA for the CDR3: TGTGCCAGCAGCTCAATGGCGGCCTATGAGCAGTACTTC.

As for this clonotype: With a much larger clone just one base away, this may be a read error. The CDR3 is CASYWLNYCYTF. Written as DNA, the CDR3 is TGTGCCAGCTACTGGTTAAACTATTGCTACACCTTC. The chain is built from TRBV6-2 or TRBV6-3 and TRBJ1-2; D unresolved. Germline-derived CDR1 and CDR2 are MNHEY and SVGEGT. The CDR3 is 12 residues long.

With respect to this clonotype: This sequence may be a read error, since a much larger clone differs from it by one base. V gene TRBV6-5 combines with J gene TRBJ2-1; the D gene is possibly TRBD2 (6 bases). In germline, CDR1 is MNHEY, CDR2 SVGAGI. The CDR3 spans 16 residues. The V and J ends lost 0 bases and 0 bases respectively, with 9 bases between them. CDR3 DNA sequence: TGTGCCAGCAGTTACTCGGTGCGGGGCTCCTACAATGAGCAGTTCTTC. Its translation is CASSYSVRGSYNEQFF.

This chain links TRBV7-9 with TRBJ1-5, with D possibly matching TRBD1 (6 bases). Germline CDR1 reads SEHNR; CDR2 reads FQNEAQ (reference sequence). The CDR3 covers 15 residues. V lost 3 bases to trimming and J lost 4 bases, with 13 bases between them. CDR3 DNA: TGTGCCAGCAGCTTGGGCGGACAGTTAAATCAGCCCCAGCATTTT. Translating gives CASSLGGQLNQPQHF.

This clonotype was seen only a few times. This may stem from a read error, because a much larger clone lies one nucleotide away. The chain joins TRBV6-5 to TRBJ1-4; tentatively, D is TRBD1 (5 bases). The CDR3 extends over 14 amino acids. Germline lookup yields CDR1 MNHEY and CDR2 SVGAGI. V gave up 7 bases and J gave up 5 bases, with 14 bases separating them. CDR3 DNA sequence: TGTGCCAGCACCGCGGCAGGGATAAATGAAAAACTGTTTTTT. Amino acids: CASTAAGINEKLFF.

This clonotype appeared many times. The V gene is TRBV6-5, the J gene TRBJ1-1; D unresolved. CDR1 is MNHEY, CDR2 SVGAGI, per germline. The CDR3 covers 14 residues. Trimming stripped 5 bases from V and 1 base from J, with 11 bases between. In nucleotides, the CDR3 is TGTGCCAGCAGTCGAGAGGGATGGAACACTGAAGCTTTCTTT. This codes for CASSREGWNTEAFF.

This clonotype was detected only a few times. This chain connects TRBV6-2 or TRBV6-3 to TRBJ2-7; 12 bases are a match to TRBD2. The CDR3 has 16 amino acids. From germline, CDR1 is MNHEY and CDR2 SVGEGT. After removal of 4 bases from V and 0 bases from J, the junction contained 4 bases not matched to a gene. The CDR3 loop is CASSSGLAGFSYEQYF. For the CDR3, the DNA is TGTGCCAGCAGTTCAGGACTAGCGGGATTCTCCTACGAGCAGTACTTC.